Shown below are 13 T cell receptor beta chains from a single sample sequenced in a study of OX40 agonist ivuxolimab in advanced cancers. The protocol was immunoSEQ multiplex PCR, while the TCRdb copy is restricted to in-frame clones and leaves out a portion. Found here are 36,000 or so clones, roughly 90% of them singletons; the top ten hold roughly 3.9%. Sequencing used CD4+ or CD8+ T cells sorted from blood, obtained in a trial of the OX40 agonist ivuxolimab. Every receptor here comes from an adult with an advanced solid tumor such as melanoma, head and neck, liver or kidney cancer.

The J gene is TRBJ1-5, the V gene TRBV10-3; D possibly corresponds to TRBD1 (5 bases). Trimming removed 3 bases at V and 1 base at J, with 10 bases between. CDR1 is ENHRY, CDR2 SYGVKD, per germline. CDR3 size: 15 residues. The CDR3 here is CAISDWQGSNQPQHF. In nucleotides, the CDR3 is TGTGCCATCAGTGATTGGCAGGGAAGCAATCAGCCCCAGCATTTT.

This chain joins TRBV28 and TRBJ1-4, with TRBD1 as a possible D gene (5 bases). With 2 bases removed from V and 0 bases from J, the gap between germline ends came to 13 bases. Germline CDR1 MDHEN, CDR2 SYDVKM. The CDR3 is 17 residues long. Here the CDR3 reads CASSLGVAGPTNEKLFF. CDR3 DNA sequence: TGTGCCAGCAGTTTAGGGGTTGCAGGGCCAACTAATGAAAAACTGTTTTTT.

The V gene is TRBV5-4, the J gene TRBJ2-2; 8 nucleotides agree with TRBD2. Germline values: CDR1 SGHNT, CDR2 YYREEE (reference sequence). The CDR3 runs to 15 residues. J gave up 2 bases and V 2 bases, and 2 bases lay outside the gene matches. The CDR3 DNA follows: TGTGCCAGCAGCTTCCTAGCGGGTAACACCGGGGAGCTGTTTTTT. Its translation: CASSFLAGNTGELFF.

This clone was observed once. V gene TRBV30 combines with J gene TRBJ2-7, with D perhaps matching TRBD1 or TRBD2 (5 bases each). This CDR3 comprises 13 residues. The V end lost 4 bases, the J end lost 2 bases, and 12 bases lay between the germline ends. Looked up from germline, CDR1 is GTSNPN and CDR2 is SVGIG (reference sequence). The CDR3 DNA sequence: TGTGCCTGGACCCGGGGACGTACCTACGAGCAGTACTTC. This sequence encodes CAWTRGRTYEQYF.

V and J are TRBV7-3 and TRBJ2-1, with TRBD2 matching over 7 bases. The CDR3 extends over 15 amino acids. The germline V gene encodes CDR1 SGHTA and CDR2 FQGTGA. J was trimmed by 7 bases and V by 8 bases; bases with no gene match: 14. CDR3 in DNA: TGTGCCAGCCCAATCCACAGCGGGAAGGCGAATGAGCAGTTCTTC. This gives the protein CASPIHSGKANEQFF.

DNA for the CDR3: TGTGCCAGTAGTATATCCCTGGGACAGCTCCGTCAAGAGACCCAGTACTTC. It yields the protein CASSISLGQLRQETQYF. The chain carries TRBV19 and TRBJ2-5; 7 bases fit TRBD1. J was trimmed by 2 bases and V by 2 bases; bases with no gene match: 11. Looked up from germline, CDR1 is LNHDA and CDR2 is SQIVND (reference sequence). There are 17 residues in the CDR3.

The chain uses TRBV11-2 and TRBJ1-1, with 8 bases fitting TRBD1. Germline V gene data show CDR1 as SGHAT and CDR2 as FQNNGV. The CDR3 is 15 amino acids. Trimming removed 3 bases from V and 6 bases from J; junction bases left unmatched: 9. The DNA for the CDR3 is TGTGCCAGCAGCTTGAGGACAGGGACAGGAGCTGAAGCTTTCTTT. Translated, it gives CASSLRTGTGAEAFF.

The gene calls are TRBV5-1 and TRBJ2-5; D is unclear. Germline lookup yields CDR1 SGHRS and CDR2 YFSETQ. The CDR3 has 13 amino acids. The ends were cut back, 0 bases at V and 5 bases at J, with 8 bases in the middle. DNA for the CDR3: TGCGCCAGCAGCTTGGTGGAGAGGGAGACCCAGTACTTC. It is translated as CASSLVERETQYF.

With regard to this clone: Distinct nucleotide sequences in the sample also encode this CDR3. The chain uses TRBV18 and TRBJ2-7; maybe TRBD2 (6 bases). V lost 2 bases and J 3 bases, leaving 11 bases between the germline ends. Germline V gives CDR1 KGHSH, CDR2 LQKENI. The CDR3 is made up of 14 amino acids. This chain's CDR3 is CASSPRRDSYEQYF. The CDR3 DNA sequence: TGTGCCAGCTCACCAAGGAGGGATAGCTACGAGCAGTACTTC.

This clone was observed a single time. The V gene is TRBV29-1, the J gene TRBJ1-2; 10 bases align to TRBD1. With 3 bases clipped from V and 3 bases from J, the junction kept 4 bases outside the gene matches. Germline V gene data show CDR1 as SQVTM and CDR2 as ANQGSEA. The CDR3 loop spans 14 amino acids. The CDR3 DNA is TGCAGCGTTGATGGGGGGACAGGGGACTATGGCTACACCTTC. It yields the protein CSVDGGTGDYGYTF.

V usage is TRBV4-2 and J usage is TRBJ2-3; 9 bases agree with TRBD1. From germline, CDR1 is LGHNA and CDR2 YNFKEQ. Trimming took 2 bases from V and 4 from J; bases not matched to a gene: 4. The CDR3 is 15 amino acids. CDR3 sequence: CASSQRTGDSDTQYF. CDR3 nucleotide sequence: TGTGCCAGCAGCCAACGGACAGGGGATTCAGATACGCAGTATTTT.

The chain carries TRBV30 and TRBJ1-5, with D uncertain. CDR1 is GTSNPN, CDR2 SVGIG, per germline (reference sequence). The CDR3 runs 14 residues. Trimming pared 2 bases from V and 0 bases from J, leaving 8 bases between. CDR3 bases: TGTGCCTGGAGTCAGGCTTATAGCAATCAGCCCCAGCATTTT. It specifies CAWSQAYSNQPQHF.

This clone was recorded only once. The V call is TRBV6-1, the J call TRBJ2-1, with 7 bases matching TRBD1. Trimming removed 2 bases from V and 1 base from J; junction bases left unmatched: 8. This CDR3 is built from 17 residues. The V gene's germline CDR1 is MNHNS and CDR2 SASEGT. The CDR3 DNA follows: TGTGCCAGCAGTGAATCCCACAGGGGCTCTTCCTACAATGAGCAGTTCTTC. Encoded protein: CASSESHRGSSYNEQFF.